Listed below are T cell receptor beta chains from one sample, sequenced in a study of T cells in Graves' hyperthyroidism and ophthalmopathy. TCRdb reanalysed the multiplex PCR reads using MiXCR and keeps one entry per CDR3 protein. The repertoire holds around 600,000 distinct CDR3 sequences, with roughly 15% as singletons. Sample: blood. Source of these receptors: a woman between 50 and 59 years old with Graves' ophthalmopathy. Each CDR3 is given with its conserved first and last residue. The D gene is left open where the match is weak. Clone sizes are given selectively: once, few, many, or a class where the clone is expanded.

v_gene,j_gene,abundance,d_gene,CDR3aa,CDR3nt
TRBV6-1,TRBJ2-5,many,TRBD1,CASSETAGTAYQETQYF,TGTGCCAGCAGTGAAACAGCCGGGACAGCGTACCAAGAGACCCAGTACTTC
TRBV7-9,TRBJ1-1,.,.,CASTLSENTEAFF,TGTGCCAGCACCTTGAGCGAGAACACTGAAGCTTTCTTT
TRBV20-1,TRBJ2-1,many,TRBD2,CSAREAGGPGEQFF,TGCAGTGCTAGAGAGGCGGGAGGGCCTGGTGAGCAGTTCTTC
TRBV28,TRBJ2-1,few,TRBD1,CASSFRGLNEQFF,TGTGCCAGCAGTTTCAGGGGGCTTAATGAGCAGTTCTTC
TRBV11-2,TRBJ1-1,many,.,CASLLGGMNTEAFF,TGTGCCAGCCTCCTCGGGGGAATGAACACTGAAGCTTTCTTT
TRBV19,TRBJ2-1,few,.,CASSVQGMIRDEQFF,TGTGCCAGTAGTGTACAGGGAATGATACGGGATGAGCAGTTCTTC
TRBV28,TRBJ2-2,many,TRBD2,CASSFTSGSGELFF,TGTGCCAGCAGTTTTACTAGCGGGAGCGGGGAGCTGTTTTTT
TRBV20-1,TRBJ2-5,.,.,CSASPGRETQYF,TGCAGTGCTAGCCCCGGTCGAGAGACCCAGTACTTC
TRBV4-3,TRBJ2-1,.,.,CASSLPPAEAVSYNEQFF,TGCGCCAGCAGCCTCCCACCAGCAGAGGCGGTATCTTACAATGAGCAGTTCTTC
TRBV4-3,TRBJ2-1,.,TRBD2,CASSLQLAGRTNEQFF,TGCGCCAGCAGCTTACAACTAGCGGGAAGAACCAATGAGCAGTTCTTC
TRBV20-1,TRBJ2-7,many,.,CSALGSSYEQYF,TGCAGTGCCCTCGGGTCCTCCTACGAGCAGTACTTC
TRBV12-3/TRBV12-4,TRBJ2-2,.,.,CASSLPGALNTGELFF,TGTGCCAGCAGTTTACCTGGGGCCTTGAACACCGGGGAGCTGTTTTTT
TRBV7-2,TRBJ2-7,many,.,CASSLGRAEQYF,TGTGCCAGCAGCTTAGGCCGGGCCGAGCAGTACTTC
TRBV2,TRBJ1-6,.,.,CASSRVQNTGSPLHF,TGTGCCAGCAGTAGGGTCCAGAATACTGGTTCACCCCTCCACTTT
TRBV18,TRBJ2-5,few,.,CASSPRGETRYF,TGTGCCAGCTCACCAAGGGGAGAGACCCGGTACTTC
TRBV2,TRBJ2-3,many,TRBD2,CASRREVDSDTQYF,TGTGCCAGCAGGCGGGAGGTTGACTCAGATACGCAGTATTTT
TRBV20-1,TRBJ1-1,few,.,CSARRTMNTEAFF,TGCAGTGCTAGGAGGACCATGAACACTGAAGCTTTCTTT
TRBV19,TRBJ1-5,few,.,CASSHGDGRDSNQPQHF,TGTGCCAGTAGTCACGGGGACGGTCGGGATAGCAATCAGCCCCAGCATTTT
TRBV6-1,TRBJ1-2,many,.,CASNGNYGYTF,TGTGCCAGCAATGGCAACTATGGCTACACCTTC
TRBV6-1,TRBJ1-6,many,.,CASSEAPDPPLHF,TGTGCCAGCAGTGAAGCCCCGGATCCACCCCTCCACTTT
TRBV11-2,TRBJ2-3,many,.,CASSTSPADTQYF,TGTGCCAGCAGCACCTCACCGGCGGATACGCAGTATTTT
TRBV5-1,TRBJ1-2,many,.,CASSLEQKPNYGYTF,TGCGCCAGCAGCTTGGAGCAGAAGCCCAACTATGGCTACACCTTC
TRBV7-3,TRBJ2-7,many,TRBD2,CASSLFFVQAGGPGYEQYF,TGTGCCAGCAGCCTCTTTTTCGTACAAGCGGGAGGCCCTGGGTACGAGCAGTACTTC
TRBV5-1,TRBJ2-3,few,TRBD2,CASSGLAGVDTQYF,TGCGCCAGCAGCGGACTAGCGGGAGTAGATACGCAGTATTTT
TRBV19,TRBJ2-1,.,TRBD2,CASSTFGGSGYNEQFF,TGTGCCAGTAGTACGTTTGGCGGGAGCGGCTACAATGAGCAGTTCTTC
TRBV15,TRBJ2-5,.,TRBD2,CATSRRNSGSETQYF,TGTGCCACCAGCAGACGGAATAGCGGGAGTGAGACCCAGTACTTC
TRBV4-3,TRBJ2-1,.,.,CASSHKLGAGSYNEQFF,TGCGCCAGCAGCCATAAATTGGGGGCCGGCTCCTACAATGAGCAGTTCTTC
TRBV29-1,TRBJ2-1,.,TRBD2,CSVGTSGRILNEQFF,TGCAGCGTGGGGACTAGCGGGAGGATCCTCAATGAGCAGTTCTTC
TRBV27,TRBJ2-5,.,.,CASSYGLQETRYF,TGTGCCAGCAGTTACGGACTACAAGAGACCCGGTACTTC
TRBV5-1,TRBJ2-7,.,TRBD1,CASSLGHQNRGLHEQYF,TGCGCCAGCAGCTTGGGCCACCAAAACAGGGGGCTGCACGAGCAGTACTTC
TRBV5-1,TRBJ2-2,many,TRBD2,CASSYPTGTSNTGELFF,TGCGCCAGCAGCTACCCTACAGGGACTAGCAACACCGGGGAGCTGTTTTTT
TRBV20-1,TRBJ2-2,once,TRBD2,CSAREGSGRAWLSGELFF,TGCAGTGCTAGAGAAGGTAGCGGGAGGGCCTGGTTGTCCGGGGAGCTGTTTTTT
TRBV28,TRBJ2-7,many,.,CASSKRLGQYF,TGTGCCAGCAGTAAGCGACTGGGGCAGTACTTC
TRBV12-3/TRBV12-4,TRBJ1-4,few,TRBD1,CASSPIVSRQGPATNEKLFF,TGTGCCAGCAGTCCCATCGTCTCTAGACAGGGACCGGCAACTAATGAAAAACTGTTTTTT
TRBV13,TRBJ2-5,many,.,CASSSGAEGETQYF,TGTGCCAGCAGCTCGGGCGCGGAGGGAGAGACCCAGTACTTC
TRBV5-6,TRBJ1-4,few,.,CASSLFRAGEKLFF,TGTGCCAGCAGCTTGTTTAGGGCGGGTGAAAAACTGTTTTTT
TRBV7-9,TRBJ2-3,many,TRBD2,CASSLASGMKTDTQYF,TGTGCCAGCAGCTTAGCTAGCGGGATGAAGACAGATACGCAGTATTTT
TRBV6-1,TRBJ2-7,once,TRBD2,CASSDQSPGTSGSYEQYF,TGTGCCAGCAGTGACCAATCCCCCGGGACTAGCGGATCCTACGAGCAGTACTTC
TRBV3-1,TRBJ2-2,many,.,CASSQASRSGFGELFF,TGTGCCAGCAGCCAAGCCAGCCGATCCGGGTTCGGGGAGCTGTTTTTT
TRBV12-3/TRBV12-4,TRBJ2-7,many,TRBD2,CASSLWLAGGAEQYF,TGTGCCAGCAGTTTATGGCTAGCGGGAGGTGCCGAGCAGTACTTC
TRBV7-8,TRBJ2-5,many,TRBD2,CASSPDLWIAGGPVKTQYF,TGTGCCAGCAGCCCAGACCTATGGATAGCGGGAGGGCCTGTGAAGACCCAGTACTTC
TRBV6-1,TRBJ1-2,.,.,CASVDKQGIYRYGYTF,TGTGCCAGCGTGGACAAGCAGGGGATTTACCGCTATGGCTACACCTTC
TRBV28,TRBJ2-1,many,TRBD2,CASSSRLAGSSYNEQFF,TGTGCCAGCAGTTCGAGACTAGCGGGCAGCTCCTACAATGAGCAGTTCTTC
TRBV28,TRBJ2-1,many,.,CASAAPGAYNEQFF,TGTGCCAGCGCTGCACCCGGGGCCTACAATGAGCAGTTCTTC
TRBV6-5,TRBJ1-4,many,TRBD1,CASSYFWDSVNEKLFF,TGTGCCAGCAGTTACTTTTGGGACAGCGTCAATGAAAAACTGTTTTTT
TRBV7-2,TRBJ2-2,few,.,CASSPQVNTGELFF,TGTGCCAGCAGCCCGCAAGTGAACACCGGGGAGCTGTTTTTT
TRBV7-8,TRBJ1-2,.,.,CASSSGGGGNGYTF,TGTGCCAGCAGCTCCGGTGGAGGTGGGAATGGCTACACCTTC
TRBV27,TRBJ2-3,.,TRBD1,CASSTRDRVTDTQYF,TGTGCCAGCAGTACCCGGGACAGGGTCACAGATACGCAGTATTTT
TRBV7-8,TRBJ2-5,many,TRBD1,CASSLEPGTGQETQYF,TGTGCCAGCAGCTTAGAACCCGGGACAGGCCAAGAGACCCAGTACTTC
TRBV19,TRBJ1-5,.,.,CASRALLDQPQHF,TGTGCCAGTAGGGCCCTGCTGGATCAGCCCCAGCATTTT
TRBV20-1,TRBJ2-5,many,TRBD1,CSALTAGGGETQYF,TGCAGTGCCCTAACGGCAGGGGGCGGGGAGACCCAGTACTTC